These T cell receptor beta chains were read from a single sample in a study of T cell responses to AZD1222 COVID-19 vaccine. Assay used: immunoSEQ multiplex PCR; TCRdb lists only in-frame clones, some missing. This table has some 99,000 clones, about four fifths appearing once. The material sequenced was peripheral blood, taken 28 days after the second AZD1222 dose. These receptors all stem from an adult who received the AZD1222 COVID-19 vaccine. CDR3s include the opening cysteine and the closing phenylalanine or tryptophan. Each record gives: D gene, V gene, clone size, CDR3 length, J gene, CDR3 protein, CDR3 DNA. D genes are given only for firm matches. The listing skips clone size in some rows; elsewhere it reads once, few, many or a size class.

-	TRBV7-9	-	16	TRBJ2-1	CASSFPGGRGISEQFF	TGTGCCAGCAGCTTCCCCGGGGGGCGAGGGATTAGTGAGCAGTTCTTC
-	TRBV3-1/TRBV3-2	-	12	TRBJ2-5	CASSPSSETQYF	TGTGCCAGCAGCCCATCCTCAGAGACCCAGTACTTC
-	TRBV6-1	-	12	TRBJ2-7	CASSEVGYEQYF	TGTGCCAGCAGTGAAGTCGGCTACGAGCAGTACTTC
-	TRBV25-1	-	11	TRBJ2-7	CASSDSLEQYF	TGTGCCAGCAGTGACAGCCTAGAGCAGTACTTC
TRBD2	TRBV3-1/TRBV3-2	-	15	TRBJ2-7	CASRSGGRVPYEQYF	TGTGCCAGCAGGAGCGGCGGGAGGGTCCCCTACGAGCAGTACTTC
TRBD2	TRBV25-1	-	16	TRBJ2-7	CASSDITGGGSYEQYF	TGTGCCAGCAGTGACATAACGGGGGGAGGTTCCTACGAGCAGTACTTC
-	TRBV18	-	13	TRBJ2-2	CASSPQGTGELFF	TGTGCCAGCTCACCACAGGGTACCGGGGAGCTGTTTTTT
-	TRBV18	-	17	TRBJ1-3	CASSLETGLGTGNTIYF	TGTGCCAGCTCACTTGAGACAGGCCTCGGAACTGGAAACACCATATATTTT
TRBD2	TRBV9	-	15	TRBJ2-7	CASSESSGSSYEQYF	TGTGCCAGCAGCGAATCTAGCGGTAGCTCCTACGAGCAGTACTTC
-	TRBV7-8	few	15	TRBJ1-6	CASSLVSQEKSPLHF	TGTGCCAGCAGCTTAGTATCACAGGAAAAGTCACCCCTCCACTTT
TRBD2	TRBV3-1/TRBV3-2	-	16	TRBJ2-1	CASSQVVLAGVNEQFF	TGTGCCAGCAGCCAAGTGGTACTAGCGGGAGTGAATGAGCAGTTCTTC
-	TRBV3-1/TRBV3-2	-	15	TRBJ1-6	CASSSESSYNSPLHF	TGTGCCAGCAGCTCAGAAAGCTCCTATAATTCACCCCTCCACTTT
TRBD1	TRBV9	-	16	TRBJ1-2	CASSAYDRTGPYGYTF	TGTGCCAGCAGCGCTTACGACCGGACAGGGCCCTATGGCTACACCTTC
TRBD2	TRBV2	-	12	TRBJ2-1	CASSSSSGRYVF	TGTGCCAGCAGCTCGTCTAGCGGGAGGTATGTCTTC
-	TRBV20-1	few	9	TRBJ2-3	CSAGDTQYF	TGCAGTGCAGGCGATACGCAGTATTTT
-	TRBV2	-	15	TRBJ1-1	CASSQQGVVGTEAFF	TGTGCCAGCAGTCAACAGGGCGTCGTGGGCACTGAAGCTTTCTTT
-	TRBV4-3	-	15	TRBJ1-4	CASSQAWQGYYKLFF	TGCGCCAGCAGCCAAGCGTGGCAGGGATATTATAAACTGTTTTTT
-	TRBV5-1	-	16	TRBJ2-5	CASSLAGDGGQETQYF	TGCGCCAGCAGCTTGGCAGGGGATGGGGGCCAAGAGACCCAGTACTTC
-	TRBV9	-	15	TRBJ1-2	CASSVDPTPNYGYTF	TGTGCCAGCAGCGTAGACCCTACTCCTAACTATGGCTACACCTTC
TRBD2	TRBV6-5	-	15	TRBJ2-1	CASSYSSGGAGEQFF	TGTGCCAGCAGTTACTCAAGCGGGGGGGCCGGTGAGCAGTTCTTC
-	TRBV7-3	-	15	TRBJ2-1	CASSQPRQGGNEQFF	TGTGCCAGCAGCCAACCCCGCCAGGGGGGCAATGAGCAGTTCTTC
-	TRBV5-1	-	14	TRBJ2-7	CASSHRGGLYEQYF	TGCGCCAGCAGTCATCGCGGTGGACTCTACGAGCAGTACTTC
TRBD1	TRBV3-1/TRBV3-2	-	17	TRBJ2-5	CASSQGPGGQRQETQYF	TGTGCCAGCAGCCAAGGACCAGGGGGACAGCGCCAAGAGACCCAGTACTTC
TRBD2	TRBV3-1/TRBV3-2	few	16	TRBJ2-5	CASGTGTRTYQETQYF	TGTGCCAGCGGAACCGGGACTAGAACGTACCAAGAGACCCAGTACTTC
TRBD2	TRBV7-2	once	15	TRBJ2-7	CASSLEVSGGSEQYF	TGTGCCAGCAGCTTAGAAGTTAGCGGGGGGTCCGAGCAGTACTTC
-	TRBV15	-	12	TRBJ2-1	CATSRDGNEQFF	TGTGCCACCAGCAGAGATGGGAATGAGCAGTTCTTC
TRBD1	TRBV4-1	-	16	TRBJ1-2	CASSQDRRQGARGYTF	TGCGCCAGCAGCCAAGATCGCAGACAGGGGGCTAGAGGCTACACCTTC
-	TRBV20-1	-	10	TRBJ2-1	CSAQWDEQFF	TGCAGTGCTCAGTGGGATGAGCAGTTCTTC
-	TRBV3-1/TRBV3-2	once	12	TRBJ1-2	CASSQGRNGYTF	TGTGCCAGCAGCCAAGGGAGAAATGGCTACACCTTC
-	TRBV11-3	-	13	TRBJ1-2	CASSRGQNYGYTF	TGTGCCAGCAGCCGCGGACAGAACTATGGCTACACCTTC
-	TRBV6-5	-	12	TRBJ1-2	CASIQGSYGYTF	TGTGCCAGCATTCAGGGGAGCTATGGCTACACCTTC